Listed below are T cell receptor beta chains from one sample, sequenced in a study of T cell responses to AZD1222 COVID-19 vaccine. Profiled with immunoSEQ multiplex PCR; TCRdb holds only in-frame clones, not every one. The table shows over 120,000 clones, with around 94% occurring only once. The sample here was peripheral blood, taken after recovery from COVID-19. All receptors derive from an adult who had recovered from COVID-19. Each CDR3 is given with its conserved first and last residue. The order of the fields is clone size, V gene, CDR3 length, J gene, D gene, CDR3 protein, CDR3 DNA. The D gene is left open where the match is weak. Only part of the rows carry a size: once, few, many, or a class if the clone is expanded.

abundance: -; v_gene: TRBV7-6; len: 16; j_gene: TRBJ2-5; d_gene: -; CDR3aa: CASSLRIARRQETQYF; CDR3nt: TGTGCCAGCAGCCTCCGAATTGCGAGGCGTCAAGAGACCCAGTACTTC
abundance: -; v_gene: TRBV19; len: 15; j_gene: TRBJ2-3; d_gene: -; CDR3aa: CASSQRTPGTDTQYF; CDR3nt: TGTGCCTCCAGTCAGCGCACTCCGGGCACAGATACGCAGTATTTT
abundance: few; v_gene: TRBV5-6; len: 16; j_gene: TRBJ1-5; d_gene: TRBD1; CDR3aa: CASSLRKGAGNQPQHF; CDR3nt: TGTGCCAGCAGCTTGAGGAAGGGGGCAGGGAATCAGCCCCAGCATTTT
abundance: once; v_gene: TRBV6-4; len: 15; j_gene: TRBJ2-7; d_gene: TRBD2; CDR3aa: CASSAWASGTYEQYF; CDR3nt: TGTGCCAGCAGTGCGTGGGCTAGCGGTACCTACGAGCAGTACTTC
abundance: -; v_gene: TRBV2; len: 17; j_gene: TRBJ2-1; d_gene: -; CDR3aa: CASSERAANNLYNEQFF; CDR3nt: TGTGCCAGCAGTGAAAGAGCGGCGAACAATCTCTACAATGAGCAGTTCTTC
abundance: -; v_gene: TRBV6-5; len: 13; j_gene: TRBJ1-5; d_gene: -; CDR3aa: CASSSQGNQPQHF; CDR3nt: TGTGCCAGCAGTTCCCAGGGCAATCAGCCCCAGCATTTT
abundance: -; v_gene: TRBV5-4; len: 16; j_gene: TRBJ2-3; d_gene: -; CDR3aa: CASSIYRDSYTDTQYF; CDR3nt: TGTGCCAGCAGCATCTACCGGGATTCGTACACAGATACGCAGTATTTT
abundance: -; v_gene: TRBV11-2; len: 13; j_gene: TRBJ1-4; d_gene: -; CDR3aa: CASSPGRNEKLFF; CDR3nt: TGTGCCAGCAGCCCAGGGAGAAATGAAAAACTGTTTTTT
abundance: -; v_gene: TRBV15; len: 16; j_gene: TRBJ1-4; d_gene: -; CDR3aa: CATSRDSSATNEKLFF; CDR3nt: TGTGCCACCAGCAGAGATAGCAGCGCAACTAATGAAAAACTGTTTTTT
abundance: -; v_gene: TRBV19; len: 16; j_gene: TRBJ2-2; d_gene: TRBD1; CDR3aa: CASSIGDRGGTGELFF; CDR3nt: TGTGCCAGTAGTATAGGGGACAGGGGAGGAACCGGGGAGCTGTTTTTT
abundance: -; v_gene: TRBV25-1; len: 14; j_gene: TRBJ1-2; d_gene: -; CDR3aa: CASSESTVDYGYTF; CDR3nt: TGTGCCAGCAGTGAGTCGACAGTAGACTATGGCTACACCTTC
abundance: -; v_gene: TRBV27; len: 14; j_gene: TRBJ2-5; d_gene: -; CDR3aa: CASSLSPATETQYF; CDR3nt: TGTGCCAGCAGTTTAAGTCCGGCTACCGAGACCCAGTACTTC
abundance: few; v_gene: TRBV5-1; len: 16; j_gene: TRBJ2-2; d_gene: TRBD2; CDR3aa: CASSQGLGRITGELFF; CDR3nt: TGCGCCAGCAGCCAAGGACTAGGGAGGATCACCGGGGAGCTGTTTTTT
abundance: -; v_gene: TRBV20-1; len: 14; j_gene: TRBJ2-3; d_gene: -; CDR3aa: CSASTGPSTDTQYF; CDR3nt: TGCAGTGCTAGTACAGGCCCCAGCACAGATACGCAGTATTTT
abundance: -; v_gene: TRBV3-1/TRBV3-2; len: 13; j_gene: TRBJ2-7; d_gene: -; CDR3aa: CASSQDGLYEQYF; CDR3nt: TGTGCCAGCAGCCAAGATGGGCTGTACGAGCAGTACTTC
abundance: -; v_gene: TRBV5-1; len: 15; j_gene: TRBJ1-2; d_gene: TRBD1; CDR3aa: CASSLAVTGNYGYTF; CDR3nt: TGCGCCAGCAGCTTGGCAGTGACAGGGAACTATGGCTACACCTTC
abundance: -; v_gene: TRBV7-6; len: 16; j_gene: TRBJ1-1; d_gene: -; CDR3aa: CASSLLEPGRVPEAFF; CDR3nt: TGTGCCAGCAGCTTACTCGAGCCGGGCAGGGTGCCTGAAGCTTTCTTT
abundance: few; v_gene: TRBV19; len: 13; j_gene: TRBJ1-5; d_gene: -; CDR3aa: CASTPRRDQPQHF; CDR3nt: TGTGCCAGTACCCCGCGGAGGGATCAGCCCCAGCATTTT
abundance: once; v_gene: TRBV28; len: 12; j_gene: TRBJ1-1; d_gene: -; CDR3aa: CASSPPATEAFF; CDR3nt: TGTGCCAGCAGCCCCCCGGCCACTGAAGCTTTCTTT
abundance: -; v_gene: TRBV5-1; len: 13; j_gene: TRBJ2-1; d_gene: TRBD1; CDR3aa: CASSPGQGNEQFF; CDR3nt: TGCGCCAGCAGCCCAGGACAGGGCAATGAGCAGTTCTTC
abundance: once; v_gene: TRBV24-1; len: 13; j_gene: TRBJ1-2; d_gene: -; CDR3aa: CATSDGGTYGYTF; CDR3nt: TGTGCCACCAGTGATGGGGGGACATATGGCTACACCTTC
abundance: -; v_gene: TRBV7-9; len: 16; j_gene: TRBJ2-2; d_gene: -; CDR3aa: CASSFTRPANTGELFF; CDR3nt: TGTGCCAGCAGCTTTACCAGGCCCGCGAACACCGGGGAGCTGTTTTTT
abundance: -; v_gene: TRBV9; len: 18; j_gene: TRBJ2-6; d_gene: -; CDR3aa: CASSVVVQVQAGANVLTF; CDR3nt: TGTGCCAGCAGCGTAGTGGTTCAGGTCCAAGCTGGGGCCAACGTCCTGACTTTC
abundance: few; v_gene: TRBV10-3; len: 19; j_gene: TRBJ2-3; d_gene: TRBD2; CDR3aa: CAISEAELAGVLNTDTQYF; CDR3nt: TGTGCCATCAGTGAGGCGGAACTAGCGGGAGTGTTGAACACAGATACGCAGTATTTT
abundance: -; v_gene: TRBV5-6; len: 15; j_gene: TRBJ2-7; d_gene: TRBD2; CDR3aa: CASAAGLAGIYEQYF; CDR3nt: TGTGCCAGCGCGGCGGGACTAGCGGGAATCTACGAGCAGTACTTC
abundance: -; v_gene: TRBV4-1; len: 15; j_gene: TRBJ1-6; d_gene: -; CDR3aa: CASSQEEGGLSPLHF; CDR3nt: TGCGCCAGCAGCCAAGAAGAGGGGGGCCTTTCACCCCTCCACTTT
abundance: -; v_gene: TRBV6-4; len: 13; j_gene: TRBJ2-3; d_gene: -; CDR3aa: CASRISGTDTQYF; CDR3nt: TGTGCCAGCAGGATTTCGGGTACAGATACGCAGTATTTT
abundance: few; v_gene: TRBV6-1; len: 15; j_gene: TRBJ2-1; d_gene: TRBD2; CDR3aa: CASSEQSGTYNEQFF; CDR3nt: TGTGCCAGCAGTGAACAAAGCGGGACTTACAATGAGCAGTTCTTC
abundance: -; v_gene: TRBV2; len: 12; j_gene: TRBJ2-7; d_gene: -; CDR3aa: CASSEVSYEQYF; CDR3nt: TGTGCCAGCAGTGAGGTTTCCTACGAGCAGTACTTC
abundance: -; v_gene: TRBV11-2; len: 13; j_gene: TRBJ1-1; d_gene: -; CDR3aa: CASSSRQNTEAFF; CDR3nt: TGTGCCAGCAGCTCTCGACAGAACACTGAAGCTTTCTTT
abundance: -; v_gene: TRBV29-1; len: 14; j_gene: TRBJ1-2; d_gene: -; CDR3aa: CSALEGFIEGRYTF; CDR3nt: TGCAGCGCCCTGGAAGGATTTATAGAGGGTCGCTACACCTTC
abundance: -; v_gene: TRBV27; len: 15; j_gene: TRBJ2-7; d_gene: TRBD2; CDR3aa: CASRPAGLAADEQYF; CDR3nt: TGTGCCAGCAGACCTGCCGGACTAGCGGCGGACGAGCAGTACTTC
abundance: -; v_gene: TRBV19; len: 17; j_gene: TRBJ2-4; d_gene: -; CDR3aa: CASSINGGALAKNIQYF; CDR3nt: TGTGCCAGTAGTATAAACGGGGGCGCCCTAGCCAAAAACATTCAGTACTTC
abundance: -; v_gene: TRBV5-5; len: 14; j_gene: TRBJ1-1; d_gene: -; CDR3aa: CASSLDHQNTEAFF; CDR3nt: TGTGCCAGCAGCTTGGATCACCAGAACACTGAAGCTTTCTTT
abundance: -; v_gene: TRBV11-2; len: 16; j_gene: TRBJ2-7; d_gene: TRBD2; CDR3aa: CASSLFGGSLSYEQYF; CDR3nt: TGTGCCAGCAGCTTATTTGGCGGGAGCCTCTCCTACGAGCAGTACTTC
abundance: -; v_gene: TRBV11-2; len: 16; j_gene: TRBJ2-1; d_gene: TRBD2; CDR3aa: CASSPLGLAGGNEQFF; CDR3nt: TGTGCCAGCAGCCCCTTAGGCCTAGCGGGGGGCAATGAGCAGTTCTTC
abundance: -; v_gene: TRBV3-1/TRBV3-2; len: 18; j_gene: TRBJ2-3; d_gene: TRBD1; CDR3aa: CASSQNFGQGALTDTQYF; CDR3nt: TGTGCCAGCAGCCAAAATTTTGGCCAGGGGGCATTAACAGATACGCAGTATTTT
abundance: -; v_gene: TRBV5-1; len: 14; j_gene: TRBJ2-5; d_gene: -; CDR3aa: CASSPGTNQETQYF; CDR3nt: TGCGCCAGCAGCCCGGGGACAAACCAAGAGACCCAGTACTTC
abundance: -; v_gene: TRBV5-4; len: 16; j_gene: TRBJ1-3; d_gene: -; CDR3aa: CASSLGGVTSGNTIYF; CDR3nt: TGTGCCAGCAGCTTGGGGGGGGTCACATCTGGAAACACCATATATTTT
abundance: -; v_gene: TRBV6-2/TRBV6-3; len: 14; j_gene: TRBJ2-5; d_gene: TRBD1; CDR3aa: CASRPTGGGETQYF; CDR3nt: TGTGCCAGCAGGCCTACAGGGGGCGGAGAGACCCAGTACTTC